A selection of T cell receptor beta chains follows, all from one sample in a study of post-analysis software for immune sequencing data. In TCRdb, the PCR reads were re-called with MiXCR into one record per CDR3 protein. The sample lists under 200,000 distinct CDR3 sequences, 25% to 35% seen once, with 3% to 3.5% in the top ten. The sample consisted of blood. The source is a girl aged 2 to 17 with multiple sclerosis. Both conserved end residues are part of each CDR3. A D gene is named only where the DNA matches it firmly. Size tells how often a clone was seen (once, few, many) or the class of an expanded clone, and some rows leave it out.

>TRBV2|TRBJ1-1|-|-
TGTGCCAGCAGTGAAGATGCAGTGAACACTGAAGCTTTCTTT
CASSEDAVNTEAFF
>TRBV11-2|TRBJ2-7|many|-
TGTGCCAGCAGCTTAGGGGACGGGCTGAGCGAGCAGTACTTC
CASSLGDGLSEQYF
>TRBV25-1|TRBJ1-5|few|-
TGTGCCAGCAGTCCATCGGGGGAGGGCAATCAGCCCCAGCATTTT
CASSPSGEGNQPQHF
>TRBV20-1|TRBJ1-4|few|-
TGCAGTGCTGACAGAGCTGGTGAAAAACTGGTTTTT
CSADRAGEKLVF
>TRBV6-2/TRBV6-3|TRBJ2-7|many|-
TGTGCCAGCAGTTTTAGGGGGTACGAGCAGTACTTC
CASSFRGYEQYF
>TRBV6-5|TRBJ2-5|many|-
TGTGCCACCACTGGGCGGGGAGAGACCCAGTACTTC
CATTGRGETQYF
>TRBV28|TRBJ1-6|few|TRBD1
TGTGCCAGCAGTGCGGGCGGACAGGGATATAATTCACCCCTCCACTTT
CASSAGGQGYNSPLHF
>TRBV7-9|TRBJ1-2|many|-
TGTGCCAGCAGCAAAACTCCGGCCTACAACTATGGCTACACCTTC
CASSKTPAYNYGYTF
>TRBV6-2/TRBV6-3|TRBJ2-1|many|-
TGTGCCAGCAGATCCTCCGGGACTCCGATTGTGGTTGAGCAGTTCTTC
CASRSSGTPIVVEQFF
>TRBV20-1|TRBJ1-5|many|-
TGCAGTGCTTCTGCGGGGATAGATAGCAATCAGCCCCAGCATTTT
CSASAGIDSNQPQHF
>TRBV28|TRBJ2-7|many|-
TGTGCCAGCAGTTTCGTCCCCTTCTTCAGTGAGTACTTC
CASSFVPFFSEYF
>TRBV6-5|TRBJ2-1|few|-
TGTGCCAGCAGTTACCCTACAAGTGAGCAGTTCTTC
CASSYPTSEQFF
>TRBV20-1|TRBJ2-6|few|-
TGCAGTGCTAGACCGCGCCCTGGGGCCAACGTCCTGACTTTC
CSARPRPGANVLTF
>TRBV7-2|TRBJ1-1|few|-
TGTGCCAGCGGTGGTTCCCCGAACACTGAAGCTTTCTTT
CASGGSPNTEAFF
>TRBV6-1|TRBJ1-5|few|-
TGTGCCAGCAGTGCCAACAGCAATCAGCCCCAGCATTTT
CASSANSNQPQHF
>TRBV5-1|TRBJ2-1|few|TRBD2
TGCGCCAGCAGCTTAAGGGGCCCCGGACTAGCGGGAGCCCCTACAATTCAGCAGTTCTTC
CASSLRGPGLAGAPTIQQFF
>TRBV27|TRBJ2-7|-|TRBD2
TGTGCCAGCAGCCCAGCGGGGGGGCCGGGCAATGAGCAGTACTTC
CASSPAGGPGNEQYF
>TRBV4-1|TRBJ1-5|many|-
TGCGCCAGCAGCCAAGATCTGCAGGTGGTTAGCAATCAGCCCCAGCATTTT
CASSQDLQVVSNQPQHF
>TRBV28|TRBJ1-5|-|-
TGTGCCAGCAGGAGGGGATATAGCAATCAGCCCCAGCATTTT
CASRRGYSNQPQHF
>TRBV30|TRBJ2-3|-|TRBD2
TGTGCCTGGAGTGGACTAGCGGGGTCCACAGATACGCAGTATTTT
CAWSGLAGSTDTQYF
>TRBV6-6|TRBJ2-7|many|TRBD1
TGTGCCAGCAGTCTCGGGACAGACAGAACCTACGAGCAGTACTTC
CASSLGTDRTYEQYF
>TRBV7-2|TRBJ2-2|-|-
TGTGCCAGCAGCTTAGCAGGACCCAACACCGGGGAGCTGTTTTTT
CASSLAGPNTGELFF
>TRBV10-3|TRBJ2-5|-|-
TGTGCCATCAGTGAGGCGGGAAGGGAACAGACCCAGTACTTC
CAISEAGREQTQYF
>TRBV27|TRBJ1-2|few|TRBD1
TGTGCCAGCAGTCCTGCCGGGACAGGAAACTATGGCTACACCTTC
CASSPAGTGNYGYTF
>TRBV13|TRBJ2-1|many|-
TGTGCCAGCAGCACCCTAGCTGTCTCCTACAATGAGCAGTTCTTC
CASSTLAVSYNEQFF
>TRBV6-1|TRBJ2-3|-|TRBD2
TGTGCCAGCAGACCTAGCGGTTTTAGCACAGATACGCAGTATTTT
CASRPSGFSTDTQYF
>TRBV13|TRBJ2-1|-|TRBD1
TGTGCCAGCAGGGACCGGGACAGGGGTACCTACAATGAGCAGTTCTTC
CASRDRDRGTYNEQFF
>TRBV29-1|TRBJ1-1|-|-
TGCAGCGTTGAAGATCTGGGCACTGAAGCTTTCTTT
CSVEDLGTEAFF
>TRBV6-1|TRBJ2-1|few|-
TGTGCCAGCAGTGTGATCGGCGGGCCCTCCTACAATGAGCAGTTCTTC
CASSVIGGPSYNEQFF
>TRBV6-5|TRBJ1-5|few|-
TGTGCCAGCAGCCTCGGCGCTGGGAGCAATCAGCCCCAGCATTTT
CASSLGAGSNQPQHF
>TRBV7-9|TRBJ2-5|few|-
TGTGCCAGCAGCCCGACGACAGAGAAGACCCAGTACTTC
CASSPTTEKTQYF
>TRBV9|TRBJ1-6|few|-
TGTGCCAGCAGCGCCCTCGATGATTCACCCCTCCACTTT
CASSALDDSPLHF
>TRBV15|TRBJ1-2|-|-
TGTGCCACCAGCAGAGATACGACTACGTCTGGCTACACCTTC
CATSRDTTTSGYTF
>TRBV20-1|TRBJ2-2|few|-
TGCAGTGCTAGTGGCTCGAACACCGGGGAGCTGTTTTTT
CSASGSNTGELFF
>TRBV7-2|TRBJ1-2|many|TRBD1
TGTGCCAGCAGCCAAGCTCCGGGACAGGGAGGAGGCTACACCTTC
CASSQAPGQGGGYTF
>TRBV11-2|TRBJ1-1|-|TRBD1
TGTGCCAGCAGCTCTTACCAGGGGGACACTGAAGCTTTCTTT
CASSSYQGDTEAFF
>TRBV7-2|TRBJ2-7|many|-
TGTGCCAGCAGCTTGACGGGGACACTCGGACCCTACGAGCAGTACTTC
CASSLTGTLGPYEQYF
>TRBV29-1|TRBJ1-1|-|TRBD1
TGCAGCGTGATAGGACAGGCGGCCGAAGAAGCTTTCTTT
CSVIGQAAEEAFF
>TRBV5-6|TRBJ2-3|many|-
TGTGCCAGCAGCGGGTCGGATACGCAGTATTTT
CASSGSDTQYF
>TRBV7-8|TRBJ1-1|-|TRBD1
TGTGCCAGCAGCCCTAGGGGACAGGGGTGGGGCACTGAAGCTTTCTTT
CASSPRGQGWGTEAFF
>TRBV12-3/TRBV12-4|TRBJ1-6|-|-
TGTGCCAGCAGTTTCCAGCGGTCACCCCTCCACTTT
CASSFQRSPLHF
>TRBV12-3/TRBV12-4|TRBJ1-3|-|TRBD1
TGTGCCAGCAGCATGGGACAGGGGGTCTCTGGAAACACCATATATTTT
CASSMGQGVSGNTIYF
>TRBV3-1|TRBJ2-3|-|TRBD2
TGTGCCAGCAGCCAATTCCGCGGCGCGAGCGGGAGCGATACGCAGTATTTT
CASSQFRGASGSDTQYF
>TRBV20-1|TRBJ2-4|once|TRBD1
TGCAGTGCCACCAGGGGGCTGAACAACTACGAGCCGTACTTC
CSATRGLNNYEPYF
>TRBV20-1|TRBJ1-2|few|-
TGCAGTGCTAGAGCTGGGGGGTATGGCTACACCTTC
CSARAGGYGYTF
>TRBV2|TRBJ2-7|many|-
TGTGCCAGCAGGGGGACGCTGGGGAACGAGCAGTACTTC
CASRGTLGNEQYF
>TRBV12-3/TRBV12-4|TRBJ1-1|many|TRBD1
TGTGCCAGCAGTCTGACAGGGGCCAACACTGAAGCTTTCTTT
CASSLTGANTEAFF
>TRBV5-1|TRBJ2-5|-|-
TGCGCCAGCAGCTTGGCCAGCGTAGGGGGGGAGACCCAGTACTTC
CASSLASVGGETQYF
>TRBV7-6|TRBJ2-5|-|TRBD2
TGTGCCAGCAGCTTCAGCGGGACTAGCGGGGAAGAGACCCAGTACTTC
CASSFSGTSGEETQYF
>TRBV7-9|TRBJ2-7|many|TRBD1
TGTGCCAGCATTGCCGGGACAGGGGCCTACGAGCAGTACTTC
CASIAGTGAYEQYF
>TRBV4-1|TRBJ1-5|many|-
TGCGCCAGCAGCCAAGAGGGGGGGGGCAATCAGCCCCAGCATTTT
CASSQEGGGNQPQHF
>TRBV6-5|TRBJ2-3|-|-
TGTGCCAGCAGCCGGGACTTCACAGATACGCGGTATTTT
CASSRDFTDTRYF
>TRBV5-6|TRBJ2-1|-|-
TGTGCCAGCAGCTTGTCTCCTGGAGGTGAGCAGTTCTTC
CASSLSPGGEQFF
>TRBV2|TRBJ2-4|many|-
TGTGCCAGCAGTGAACGACTAGCCAAAAACATTCAGTACTTC
CASSERLAKNIQYF
>TRBV12-3/TRBV12-4|TRBJ2-3|-|TRBD2
TGTGCCAGCAGCCCTAGCGGGAGCCCGAGCGCAGATGCGCAGTATTTT
CASSPSGSPSADAQYF